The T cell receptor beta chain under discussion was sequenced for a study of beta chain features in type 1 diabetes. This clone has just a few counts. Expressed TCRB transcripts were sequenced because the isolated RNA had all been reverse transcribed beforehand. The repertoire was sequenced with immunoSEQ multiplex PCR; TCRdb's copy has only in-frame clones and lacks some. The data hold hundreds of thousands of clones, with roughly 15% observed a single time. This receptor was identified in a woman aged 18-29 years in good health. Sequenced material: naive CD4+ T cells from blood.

The CDR3 spells CASSQPPGQGDGYTF. As DNA, the CDR3 is TGTGCCAGCAGCCAACCCCCGGGACAGGGAGATGGCTACACCTTC. V usage is TRBV6-5 and J usage is TRBJ1-2, with 9 nucleotides matching TRBD1. V lost 6 bases and J lost 6; bases outside the gene matches: 11. Germline CDR1 and CDR2: MNHEY and SVGAGI. This CDR3 has 15 residues.